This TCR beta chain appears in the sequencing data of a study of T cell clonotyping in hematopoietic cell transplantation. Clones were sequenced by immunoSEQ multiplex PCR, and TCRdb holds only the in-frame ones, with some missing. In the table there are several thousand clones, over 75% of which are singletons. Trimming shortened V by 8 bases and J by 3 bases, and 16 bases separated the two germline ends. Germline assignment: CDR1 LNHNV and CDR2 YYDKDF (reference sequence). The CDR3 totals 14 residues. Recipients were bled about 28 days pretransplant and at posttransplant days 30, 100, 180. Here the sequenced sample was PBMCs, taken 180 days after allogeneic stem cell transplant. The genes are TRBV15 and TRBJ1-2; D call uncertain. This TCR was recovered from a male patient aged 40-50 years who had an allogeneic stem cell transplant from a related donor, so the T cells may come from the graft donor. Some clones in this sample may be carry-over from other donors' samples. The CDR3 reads CATSPGYDDYGYTF. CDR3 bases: TGTGCCACCTCACCGGGATACGATGACTATGGCTACACCTTC.